The 15 T cell receptor beta chains below come from one sample, sequenced in a study of cytomegalovirus exposure and HLA in healthy donors (TCRdb year 2017). Preparation of the library involved the immunoSEQ multiplex PCR assay. The multiplex PCR relied on a mix of 60 forward primers for TCR Vbeta segments and 13 reverse primers for TCR Jbeta segments. TCRdb's version of the immuneACCESS table is confined to in-frame rearrangements and falls short of the full clone set. An unresolved V gene accounts for under half of the shortfall where checked; the remainder is of unknown origin. Within this sample are about 250,000 clones, with 80% to 95% of them counted one time only. The ten largest clones capture roughly 1.6% of the sample. The specimen was PBMCs. Every receptor here comes from a girl aged 2-10 years in good health and CMV-seronegative.

The V gene is TRBV12-5, the J gene TRBJ2-3; no definite D call. CDR1 is LGHNT, CDR2 FRNRAP, per germline. The length of the CDR3 is 13 residues. The V end lost 6 bases, the J end lost 1 base, and 8 bases lay between the germline ends. CDR3 sequence: CASGSRGTDTQYF. CDR3 DNA: TGTGCTAGTGGGTCCCGGGGCACAGATACGCAGTATTTT.

The J gene is TRBJ2-3, the V gene TRBV5-4, with D possibly matching TRBD2 (6 bases). Germline CDR1 is SGHNT and CDR2 is YYREEE (reference sequence). CDR3 size: 15 residues. The ends were cut back, 4 bases at V and 4 bases at J, with 16 bases in the middle. The CDR3: CASSPERSGSDTQYF. In DNA, the CDR3 is TGTGCCAGCAGCCCGGAGAGGAGCGGGTCAGATACGCAGTATTTT.

The J gene is TRBJ2-1, the V gene TRBV19, with TRBD2 identical over 7 bases. The CDR3 is made up of 14 amino acids. Germline V gene sequence: CDR1 LNHDA, CDR2 SQIVND (reference sequence). V trimming: 5 bases; J trimming: 7 bases; junction bases outside the gene matches: 8. CDR3 bases: TGTGCCAGTAGTGATCGGCCCGGGGGGAATGAGCAGTTCTTC. Amino acid sequence: CASSDRPGGNEQFF.

As DNA, the CDR3 is TGTGCCAGCAGCTTTGGACAGGGGAACTCGGAGACCCAGTACTTC. Translating gives CASSFGQGNSETQYF. The rearrangement links TRBV7-9 to TRBJ2-5; 9 bases agree with TRBD1. Trimming cost V 3 bases and J 5 bases; bases outside gene matches: 7. Germline V gene data show CDR1 as SEHNR and CDR2 as FQNEAQ (reference sequence). The CDR3 totals 15 residues. The full variable domain, its missing parts supplied by reference TRBV7-9 and TRBJ2-5, is DTGVSQNPRHKITKRGQNVTFRCDPISEHNRLYWYRQTLGQGPEFLTYFQNEAQLEKSRLLSDRFSAERPKGSFSTLEIQRTEQGDSAMYLCASSFGQGNSETQYFGPGTRLLVL.

The rearrangement joins TRBV18 to TRBJ2-7, with D maybe TRBD2 (6 bases). CDR3 length: 14 amino acids. V was clipped by 2 bases and J by 4 bases, with 12 bases between them. Germline lookup yields CDR1 KGHSH and CDR2 LQKENI. The CDR3, as DNA: TGTGCCAGCTCACCAGGGGGGAGCAGGTACGAGCAGTACTTC. As protein: CASSPGGSRYEQYF. Looking up the rest from reference TRBV18 and TRBJ2-7 gives the full variable domain: NAGVMQNPRHLVRRRGQEARLRCSPMKGHSHVYWYRQLPEEGLKFMVYLQKENIIDESGMPKERFSAEFPKEGPSILRIQQVVRGDSAAYFCASSPGGSRYEQYFGPGTRLTVT.

The chain recombines TRBV6-5 with TRBJ2-1; 8 bases match TRBD2. The CDR3 has 16 residues. V lost 4 bases, J lost 2 bases, and 7 bases stayed unmatched. Germline values: CDR1 MNHEY, CDR2 SVGAGI. CDR3: CASSLGLAGTYNEQFF. CDR3 nucleotides: TGTGCCAGCAGTTTAGGACTAGCAGGGACCTACAATGAGCAGTTCTTC.

The chain joins TRBV30 to TRBJ1-5, with D possibly matching TRBD1 (5 bases). This CDR3 has 15 amino acids. Germline values: CDR1 GTSNPN, CDR2 SVGIG (reference sequence). V lost 1 base and J 0 bases, leaving 10 bases between the germline ends. The CDR3: CAWSGGDYSNQPQHF. The DNA of the CDR3 is TGTGCCTGGAGTGGGGGGGACTATAGCAATCAGCCCCAGCATTTT.

The V call is TRBV5-6, the J call TRBJ2-1; 15 nucleotides line up with TRBD2. V lost 4 bases to trimming and J lost 4 bases; unmatched junction nucleotides: 3. The V gene's germline CDR1 is SGHDT and CDR2 YYEEEE. The CDR3 totals 16 residues. DNA of the CDR3: TGTGCCAGCAGCCCCGGGACTAGCGGGAGGTACAATGAGCAGTTCTTC. This codes for CASSPGTSGRYNEQFF. Using reference TRBV5-6 and TRBJ2-1 for the parts outside the CDR3, the full variable domain is DAGVTQSPTHLIKTRGQQVTLRCSPKSGHDTVSWYQQALGQGPQFIFQYYEEEERQRGNFPDRFSGHQFPNYSSELNVNALLLGDSALYLCASSPGTSGRYNEQFFGPGTRLTVL.

This clone has only one observation. The chain joins TRBV7-7 to TRBJ2-2, with D perhaps TRBD1 (6 bases). The V end was cut by 5 bases, the J end by 5 bases, with 21 bases between. The CDR3 runs 17 residues. The germline V gene encodes CDR1 SSHAT and CDR2 FNYEAQ (reference sequence). CDR3 sequence (DNA): TGTGCCAGCAGCCCTCTATGGGGCGCAGGGGCGACCGGGGAGCTGTTTTTT. It yields the protein CASSPLWGAGATGELFF.

In its sample, this clone was seen once. The DNA is left out, because the CDR3 cannot be placed on it with certainty; the CDR3 is given as TCRdb lists it. V and J are TRBV27 and TRBJ1-6; whether TRBD1, the table's D call, matches the DNA was not checked. The CDR3 region is 17 residues in length, termini included. Germline V lookup: CDR1 MNHEY, CDR2 SMNVEV (reference sequence). The CDR3: CASTSVAGQSYNSPLHF.

The rearrangement joins TRBV13 to TRBJ2-1, with 14 positions matching TRBD2. The CDR3 has 20 amino acids. Germline assignment: CDR1 PRHDT and CDR2 FYEKMQ (reference sequence). The V and J ends lost 4 bases and 9 bases, in that order; junction bases with no gene match: 20. The CDR3 nucleotides are TGTGCCAGCAGCTCCGAAACCCCGGGACTAGCGGGGGCCTCTTCAGGTGAGCAGTTCTTC. Its protein is CASSSETPGLAGASSGEQFF.

The genes are TRBV5-4 and TRBJ1-4; D not certain. The CDR3 runs 13 residues. V lost 0 bases and J 4 bases, leaving 4 bases between the germline ends. The V gene's germline CDR1 is SGHNT and CDR2 YYREEE (reference sequence). CDR3 sequence: CASSLGLNEKLFF. The CDR3 coding sequence is TGTGCCAGCAGCTTGGGGCTTAATGAAAAACTGTTTTTT.

The V call is TRBV21-1, the J call TRBJ2-3; the table names TRBD2, a call not compared with the DNA. TRBV21-1 has pseudogene status. The CDR3 contains 16 residues. CDR3 in DNA: TGTGCCAGCAGCAAAGCATGGCTAGCTGAGACAGATACGCAGTATTTT. Its protein is CASSKAWLAETDTQYF.

The genes are TRBV7-3 and TRBJ2-3; no clear D. V was trimmed by 4 bases and J by 4 bases, leaving 12 bases between them. The CDR3 totals 14 residues. CDR1 and CDR2 (germline): SGHTA, FQGTGA. CDR3 nucleotide sequence: TGTGCCAGCAGCTCACAGATTTTATCAGATACGCAGTATTTT. It codes for CASSSQILSDTQYF.

V gene TRBV2 combines with J gene TRBJ1-5; 8 bases line up with TRBD1. The CDR3 contains 14 residues. Trimming cost V 5 bases and J 5 bases; bases outside gene matches: 5. Germline V lookup: CDR1 SNHLY, CDR2 FYNNEI. CDR3 DNA: TGTGCCAGCAGTACGGGACAGGCTTATCAGCCCCAGCATTTT. Translated: CASSTGQAYQPQHF.